Listed here are 21 T cell receptor beta chains from one sample, sequenced in a study of blood T cells in healthy people across ages. A J-beta primer mix and a sample-barcoded 5' primer were used in a second PCR of roughly 6 to 11 cycles. TCRdb itself ran the 5' RACE reads through MiXCR, one entry per CDR3 protein. The sample carries roughly 700,000 distinct CDR3 sequences, around 49% recorded once. Material: blood. The receptors derive from an older woman in good health.

The chain couples TRBV9 to TRBJ2-5, with D possibly being TRBD1 (7 bases). The end of the DNA fits TRBJ2-4 better, so the J call may be wrong. The germline CDR1 and CDR2 sequences are SGDLS and YYNGEE. This CDR3 contains 15 residues. CDR3 nucleotide sequence: TGTGCCAGCAGCGCCAGGGGGGAGTTTGGAAACATTCAGTACTTC. Translation gives CASSARGEFGNIQYF.

The gene calls are TRBV6-2 or TRBV6-3 and TRBJ2-1; D assignment may be TRBD1 or TRBD2 (5 bases each). With 8 bases removed from V and 2 bases from J, the gap between germline ends came to 10 bases. Germline lookup yields CDR1 MNHEY and CDR2 SVGEGT. The CDR3 totals 13 residues. The CDR3 here is CASQGATYNEQFF. DNA of the CDR3: TGTGCCAGCCAGGGAGCCACCTACAATGAGCAGTTCTTC.

The chain combines TRBV30 with TRBJ2-3; 11 nucleotides agree with TRBD2. The CDR3 sequence is 17 residues long. Unmatched junction bases numbered 8, after V lost 0 bases and J lost 3 bases. Germline assignment: CDR1 GTSNPN and CDR2 SVGIG (reference sequence). The CDR3 sequence: CAWSVGYLAGGTDTQYF. CDR3 coding DNA: TGTGCCTGGAGTGTTGGGTATCTAGCGGGAGGAACAGATACGCAGTATTTT.

The chain recombines TRBV4-1 with TRBJ1-4; D is possibly TRBD1 (5 bases). Per the germline V gene, CDR1 is MGHRA and CDR2 is YSYEKL. This CDR3 comprises 16 residues. V shed 4 bases and J shed 7 bases, with 19 bases lying between them. CDR3 DNA sequence: TGCGCCAGCAGCCGAGATCGGGCAGGTGGGACTGAAAAACTGTTTTTT. Translated, it gives CASSRDRAGGTEKLFF.

In its sample, this clonotype was seen a few times. The chain recombines TRBV4-3 with TRBJ2-7; D gene ambiguous. The CDR3 covers 13 residues. Germline CDR1 LGHNA, CDR2 YSLEER. V was cut by 0 bases and J by 6 bases, with 9 bases left in between. CDR3 protein: CASSQEEVSEQYF. The CDR3 DNA follows: TGCGCCAGCAGCCAAGAAGAGGTGAGCGAGCAGTACTTC.

V gene TRBV20-1 combines with J gene TRBJ2-1; TRBD2 aligns across 7 bases. Germline trimming cut 3 bases from V and 4 bases from J; bases unmatched to any gene: 9. Germline V gives CDR1 DFQATT, CDR2 SNEGSKA (reference sequence). The CDR3 is 15 residues long. The CDR3, as DNA: TGCAGTGCTAGTGTACCCAGCGGGGCATACAATGAGCAGTTCTTC. Amino acid sequence: CSASVPSGAYNEQFF.

The gene calls are TRBV20-1 and TRBJ1-1; 9 bases are shared with TRBD1. CDR1 is DFQATT and CDR2 is SNEGSKA in the germline V gene (reference sequence). J gave up 7 bases and V 6 bases, and 3 bases lay outside the gene matches. The CDR3 runs 11 residues. CDR3 nucleotides: TGCAGTGCAGGACAGGGGAATGAAGCTTTCTTT. Protein sequence: CSAGQGNEAFF.

This clonotype was seen a few times. The chain is built from TRBV15 and TRBJ2-7; 8 bases are a match to TRBD1. J was trimmed by 3 bases and V by 1 base; bases with no gene match: 8. The germline V gene has CDR1 LNHNV and CDR2 YYDKDF (reference sequence). The length of the CDR3 is 16 residues. Here the CDR3 DNA reads TGTGCCACCAGCAGAGGGCAGGGGGCCTACCTCTACGAGCAGTACTTC. Translating it yields CATSRGQGAYLYEQYF.

Points on this clonotype: Mismatch with germline at one junction end may stem from a read error. The rearrangement joins TRBV4-3 to TRBJ2-5, with TRBD1 matching 10 bases. In germline, CDR1 is LGHNA, CDR2 YSLEER. The CDR3 has 15 residues. CDR3 sequence reads: CPSSQGTGVKGTQYF. Written as DNA, the CDR3 is TGCCCCAGCAGCCAAGGGACAGGGGTTAAGGGGACCCAGTACTTC.

V and J are TRBV6-2 or TRBV6-3 and TRBJ1-6, with TRBD1 as a possible D gene (5 bases). V lost 6 bases and J lost 8, with 11 bases in between. Germline CDR1 is MNHEY and CDR2 is SVGEGT. The CDR3 sequence is 13 residues long. CDR3: CASRFRGDSPLHF. CDR3 coding DNA: TGTGCCAGCAGATTCCGAGGGGATTCACCCCTCCACTTT.

The V call is TRBV15, the J call TRBJ2-7; D not certain. Between the trimmed V and J ends, which lost 1 base and 4 bases, there was a span of 11 bases. Germline V gives CDR1 LNHNV, CDR2 YYDKDF (reference sequence). CDR3 size: 14 residues. CDR3 bases: TGTGCCACCAGCAGAGGTCTGAGAGGTTACGAGCAGTACTTC. It translates to CATSRGLRGYEQYF.

This sequence joins TRBV28 and TRBJ2-1; 8 nucleotides match TRBD2. After removal of 4 bases from V and 0 bases from J, the junction contained 5 bases not matched to a gene. Germline values: CDR1 MDHEN, CDR2 SYDVKM. This CDR3 comprises 16 residues. The CDR3 sequence: CASSSLLAASYNEQFF. In DNA, the CDR3 is TGTGCCAGCAGTTCCCTACTAGCGGCCTCCTACAATGAGCAGTTCTTC.

As DNA, the CDR3 is TGTGCGGGGACTAGCTCCTACAATGAGCAGTTCTTC. Protein product: CAGTSSYNEQFF. The chain has TRBV7-9 and TRBJ2-1, with 8 bases aligning to TRBD2. This CDR3 has 12 amino acids. CDR1 is SEHNR, CDR2 FQNEAQ, per germline (reference sequence).

The J gene is TRBJ1-5, the V gene TRBV10-3, with D possibly being TRBD1 (5 bases). V was shortened by 3 bases and J by 6 bases, with 6 bases between the two germline ends. This CDR3 contains 12 residues. Germline V gives CDR1 ENHRY, CDR2 SYGVKD. The CDR3: CAISDQGQPQHF. CDR3 DNA sequence: TGTGCCATCAGTGACCAGGGTCAGCCCCAGCATTTT.

This chain's CDR3 is CASRQTGGNYGYTF. The CDR3, as DNA: TGTGCCAGCAGACAGACAGGGGGAAACTATGGCTACACCTTC. The V and J genes are TRBV6-5 and TRBJ1-2; 9 positions match TRBD1. Per germline, CDR1 MNHEY and CDR2 SVGAGI. The ends lost 6 bases at V and 2 bases at J; junction bases unmatched: 4. The CDR3 has 14 amino acids.

The V call is TRBV4-2, the J call TRBJ2-7; TRBD2 matches 13 bases. Trimming at V came to 4 bases and at J to 0 bases, leaving 12 bases not matched to a gene. In germline, CDR1 is LGHNA, CDR2 YNFKEQ. The CDR3 spans 19 residues. For the CDR3, the DNA is TGTGCCAGCAGCCGGGGACTAGCGGGACGAGAGGGAACCTCCTACGAGCAGTACTTC. Amino acids: CASSRGLAGREGTSYEQYF.

This clonotype was seen ten or more times. The chain links TRBV7-9 to TRBJ2-5; weak D call: TRBD1 (5 bases). V lost 5 bases and J lost 0, with 7 bases in between. CDR1 and CDR2 from the germline V gene are SEHNR and FQNEAQ (reference sequence). The length of the CDR3 is 13 residues. CDR3 bases: TGTGCCAGCAGCAACAGGAACCAAGAGACCCAGTACTTC. Amino acids: CASSNRNQETQYF.

This sequence joins TRBV29-1 and TRBJ1-1; possible D gene TRBD1, 6 bases. Germline CDR1 is SQVTM and CDR2 is ANQGSEA. V lost 4 bases and J 4 bases, leaving 19 bases between the germline ends. The CDR3 length is 15 residues. The CDR3 spells CSVAATGGGRTEAFF. For the CDR3, the DNA is TGCAGCGTTGCCGCAACTGGGGGCGGACGCACTGAAGCTTTCTTT.

The chain links TRBV7-3 to TRBJ2-1; possible D gene TRBD2, 6 bases. Trimming stripped 5 bases from V and 3 bases from J, with 17 bases between. Germline values: CDR1 SGHTA, CDR2 FQGTGA. The CDR3 runs to 16 residues. CDR3 in amino acids: CASSVGGPIYYNEQFF. For the CDR3, the DNA is TGTGCCAGCAGCGTTGGAGGGCCTATTTACTACAATGAGCAGTTCTTC.

This clonotype has only a few counts. The chain joins TRBV20-1 to TRBJ2-1; the D is unclear. CDR1 and CDR2 (germline): DFQATT, SNEGSKA (reference sequence). The CDR3 length is 11 residues. V lost 0 bases and J 8 bases, leaving 5 bases between the germline ends. CDR3 residues: CSARESYEQFF. Here the CDR3 DNA reads TGCAGTGCTAGAGAATCGTATGAGCAGTTCTTC.

This clonotype was picked up a small number of times. The chain couples TRBV7-2 to TRBJ2-4, with 7 bases identical to TRBD2. Germline V gene data show CDR1 as SGHTA and CDR2 as FQGNSA. This CDR3 region has 14 residues. The V segment lost 5 bases and the J segment 6 bases; nucleotides outside the gene matches: 7. CDR3 loop: CASSTPGGGNIQYF. DNA for the CDR3: TGTGCCAGCAGCACACCGGGCGGGGGAAACATTCAGTACTTC.